These T cell receptor beta chains were read from a single sample in a study of T cell responses to AZD1222 COVID-19 vaccine. Sequencing used immunoSEQ multiplex PCR; TCRdb keeps in-frame clones, though not all of them. The sample lists about 140,000 clones; about nine tenths were seen once. The sequencing used peripheral blood, collected on day 0 of AZD1222 vaccination. All receptors derive from an adult in good health. Each CDR3 is given with its conserved first and last residue. The order of the fields is J gene, D gene, clone size, V gene, CDR3 protein, CDR3 DNA. D genes are given only for firm matches. Only some rows state a clone size, as once, few, many or a class for expanded clones.

>TRBJ1-2|-|-|TRBV5-1
CASSWSGGSDGYTF
TGCGCCAGCAGTTGGTCGGGAGGGTCTGATGGCTACACCTTC
>TRBJ1-4|TRBD1|-|TRBV28
CASQTGPDEKLFF
TGTGCCAGCCAGACAGGGCCGGATGAAAAACTGTTTTTT
>TRBJ1-2|-|-|TRBV12-3/TRBV12-4
CASSLVSDYGYTF
TGTGCCAGCAGTTTAGTTTCCGACTATGGCTACACCTTC
>TRBJ2-1|-|-|TRBV7-8
CASSLGISNTHEQFF
TGTGCCAGCAGCTTAGGTATCAGTAATACCCATGAGCAGTTCTTC
>TRBJ2-3|-|-|TRBV19
CASSQRSLVGKDTQYF
TGTGCCAGCAGTCAGAGGTCGCTGGTTGGGAAAGATACGCAGTATTTT
>TRBJ2-7|TRBD1|-|TRBV10-2
CASSRIEGALAYEQYF
TGCGCCAGCAGTCGTATTGAGGGGGCGCTTGCCTACGAGCAGTACTTC
>TRBJ1-1|-|-|TRBV18
CASRGERGSTEAFF
TGTGCCAGCCGAGGTGAGAGGGGCAGCACTGAAGCTTTCTTT
>TRBJ1-2|TRBD1|-|TRBV19
CASTLTGGQNGYTF
TGTGCCAGTACCCTGACAGGGGGCCAGAATGGCTACACCTTC
>TRBJ1-4|-|-|TRBV15
CATSAGLTNEKLFF
TGTGCCACCAGCGCAGGGCTCACTAATGAAAAACTGTTTTTT
>TRBJ1-2|-|-|TRBV27
CASRGPSYGYTF
TGTGCCAGCAGGGGGCCGAGCTATGGCTACACCTTC
>TRBJ1-1|-|-|TRBV3-1/TRBV3-2
CASSSSWGGTEAFF
TGTGCCAGCAGCTCCTCTTGGGGAGGGACTGAAGCTTTCTTT
>TRBJ2-5|-|-|TRBV15
CATSRDLGGEETQYF
TGTGCCACCAGCAGAGATCTCGGCGGGGAAGAGACCCAGTACTTC
>TRBJ2-5|-|-|TRBV15
CATGVALEETQYF
TGTGCCACCGGGGTGGCCCTGGAGGAGACCCAGTACTTC
>TRBJ2-1|-|-|TRBV5-4
CASSLSSSGPYNEQFF
TGTGCCAGCAGCTTGTCTTCCAGCGGGCCTTACAATGAGCAGTTCTTC
>TRBJ2-2|TRBD2|-|TRBV25-1
CASSEWVAGNTGELFF
TGTGCCAGCAGTGAATGGGTAGCGGGGAACACCGGGGAGCTGTTTTTT
>TRBJ1-2|-|-|TRBV7-9
CASSPSRTASGGYTF
TGTGCCAGCAGCCCAAGCCGGACAGCCTCGGGGGGCTACACCTTC
>TRBJ1-6|-|once|TRBV9
CASSVAATGSPLHF
TGTGCCAGCAGCGTAGCAGCCACGGGTTCACCCCTCCACTTT
>TRBJ2-1|-|-|TRBV11-3
CASSLPWVEQFF
TGTGCCAGCAGCCTTCCATGGGTGGAGCAGTTCTTC
>TRBJ2-3|-|-|TRBV7-9
CASSPSVSTDTQYF
TGTGCCAGCAGCCCCTCGGTTAGCACAGATACGCAGTATTTT
>TRBJ2-6|TRBD1|-|TRBV7-2
CASSLADRGAGANVLTF
TGTGCCAGCAGCTTAGCAGACAGGGGGGCTGGGGCCAACGTCCTGACTTTC
>TRBJ2-7|TRBD1|-|TRBV5-6
CASRFDRVSYEQYF
TGTGCCAGCAGATTTGACAGGGTCTCCTACGAGCAGTACTTC
>TRBJ2-5|TRBD2|-|TRBV9
CASSVEGTRGETQYF
TGTGCCAGCAGCGTAGAGGGGACTAGAGGAGAGACCCAGTACTTC
>TRBJ2-1|TRBD1|once|TRBV11-3
CASSARQGRYYNEQFF
TGTGCCAGCAGCGCAAGACAGGGCCGTTACTACAATGAGCAGTTCTTC
>TRBJ2-1|TRBD2|few|TRBV7-3
CASSPMGRDYQFF
TGTGCCAGCAGCCCAATGGGCCGGGACTATCAGTTCTTC
>TRBJ2-7|-|-|TRBV15
CATSRDGALGYEQYF
TGTGCCACCAGCAGAGATGGGGCGCTGGGGTACGAGCAGTACTTC
>TRBJ2-1|TRBD2|-|TRBV19
CASSWLAGGGSYNEQFF
TGTGCCAGTAGTTGGCTAGCGGGAGGGGGGTCCTACAATGAGCAGTTCTTC
>TRBJ1-4|TRBD1|-|TRBV5-5
CASSGQDRGGEKLFF
TGTGCCAGCAGCGGCCAGGACCGAGGGGGCGAAAAACTGTTTTTT
>TRBJ1-3|-|-|TRBV2
CASSERVANSGNTIYF
TGTGCCAGCAGTGAACGGGTAGCAAACTCTGGAAACACCATATATTTT
>TRBJ1-6|TRBD1|-|TRBV7-2
CASSPLGDRNSPLHF
TGTGCCAGCAGCCCCCTTGGGGACAGGAACTCACCCCTCCACTTT
>TRBJ2-1|TRBD2|-|TRBV5-6
CASSLGLAGYNEQFF
TGTGCCAGCAGCTTGGGGCTAGCGGGCTACAATGAGCAGTTCTTC
>TRBJ2-1|-|-|TRBV10-3
CAHRDTYNEQFF
TGTGCACATCGGGACACCTACAATGAGCAGTTCTTC
>TRBJ2-7|-|-|TRBV7-9
CASSHLHRYEQYF
TGTGCCAGCAGCCACCTTCACAGGTACGAGCAGTACTTC
>TRBJ2-3|-|-|TRBV9
CASSVAASSPDTQYF
TGTGCCAGCAGCGTAGCGGCGAGTAGCCCAGATACGCAGTATTTT
>TRBJ2-2|-|-|TRBV28
CASSNLGTTGELFF
TGTGCCAGCAGTAATCTAGGGACGACCGGGGAGCTGTTTTTT
>TRBJ2-2|-|-|TRBV12-5
CASGFLLDGGRAGELFF
TGTGCTAGTGGTTTTTTATTAGATGGCGGTCGCGCCGGGGAGCTGTTTTTT
>TRBJ2-1|-|-|TRBV6-5
CASSSPGLEQFF
TGTGCCAGCAGTTCTCCGGGACTCGAGCAGTTCTTC
>TRBJ2-2|-|-|TRBV5-1
CASSFFPGSNTGELFF
TGCGCCAGCAGCTTCTTTCCGGGATCGAACACCGGGGAGCTGTTTTTT
>TRBJ1-5|-|-|TRBV10-3
CAISGQPEESQPQHF
TGTGCCATCTCGGGTCAGCCCGAGGAAAGTCAGCCCCAGCATTTT
>TRBJ1-2|-|-|TRBV30
CAWSVGQYGYTF
TGTGCCTGGAGTGTAGGACAGTATGGCTACACCTTC
>TRBJ1-5|TRBD1|-|TRBV30
CAWSSKQGHQPQHF
TGTGCCTGGAGTTCTAAACAGGGGCACCAGCCCCAGCATTTT
>TRBJ2-3|TRBD2|-|TRBV4-1
CASSQVTSGTDTQYF
TGCGCCAGCAGCCAAGTAACTAGCGGGACAGATACGCAGTATTTT
>TRBJ2-2|-|-|TRBV7-2
CASSLEWTGELFF
TGTGCCAGCAGCTTAGAGTGGACCGGGGAGCTGTTTTTT
>TRBJ1-2|TRBD1|-|TRBV15
CATSRGAGQPYYGYTF
TGTGCCACCAGCAGAGGTGCGGGACAGCCGTACTATGGCTACACCTTC
>TRBJ1-1|-|-|TRBV11-2
CASSLDRVITEAFF
TGTGCCAGCAGCTTAGACAGGGTTATCACTGAAGCTTTCTTT
>TRBJ2-3|-|-|TRBV10-3
CAISDLAYADTQYF
TGTGCCATCAGTGACCTAGCTTACGCAGATACGCAGTATTTT
>TRBJ2-7|TRBD1|once|TRBV2
CASSVSQLRDRGLYEQYF
TGTGCCAGCAGTGTGTCCCAACTCCGGGACAGGGGGTTATACGAGCAGTACTTC
>TRBJ2-2|TRBD2|once|TRBV5-1
CASSFGTSGGTGELFF
TGCGCCAGCAGCTTCGGGACTAGCGGGGGCACCGGGGAGCTGTTTTTT
>TRBJ1-2|TRBD1|-|TRBV24-1
CATSDPPGTGPSNYGYTF
TGTGCCACCAGTGACCCCCCCGGGACAGGACCTTCTAACTATGGCTACACCTTC
>TRBJ2-1|-|-|TRBV6-4
CASSDSRRANEQFF
TGTGCCAGCAGTGACTCAAGGAGGGCCAATGAGCAGTTCTTC
>TRBJ1-1|-|-|TRBV27
CASSPVGGTEAFF
TGTGCCAGCAGTCCTGTAGGGGGCACTGAAGCTTTCTTT
>TRBJ1-4|-|-|TRBV11-2
CASSLVGRGKGEKLFF
TGTGCCAGCAGCTTAGTCGGTAGGGGAAAAGGCGAAAAACTGTTTTTT
>TRBJ1-4|-|-|TRBV28
CASNSQGSNEKLFF
TGTGCCAGCAACTCCCAGGGGAGTAATGAAAAACTGTTTTTT
>TRBJ2-2|-|-|TRBV19
CASRAGSSSGELFF
TGTGCCAGTAGGGCAGGGAGTTCTAGCGGGGAGCTGTTTTTT
>TRBJ2-7|-|-|TRBV11-2
CASSLLEGYEQYF
TGTGCCAGCAGCTTACTAGAGGGGTACGAGCAGTACTTC
>TRBJ1-2|-|-|TRBV4-1
CASSQVTGPYGYTF
TGCGCCAGCAGCCAAGTAACAGGCCCTTATGGCTACACCTTC
>TRBJ2-7|-|-|TRBV21-1
CASSKAGHDLRRSYEQYF
TGTGCCAGCAGCAAAGCGGGACACGATTTAAGGAGGAGCTACGAGCAGTACTTC
>TRBJ2-2|-|-|TRBV4-1
CASSQFGTANTGELFF
TGCGCCAGCAGCCAATTCGGGACGGCGAACACCGGGGAGCTGTTTTTT
>TRBJ1-2|TRBD1|-|TRBV3-1/TRBV3-2
CASSHGTGGIYGYTF
TGTGCCAGCAGCCACGGGACAGGGGGAATCTATGGCTACACCTTC
>TRBJ2-3|TRBD2|-|TRBV10-3
CAISETSGSTDTQYF
TGTGCCATCAGCGAGACTAGCGGGAGCACAGATACGCAGTATTTT
>TRBJ1-6|-|-|TRBV10-3
CAISMTGASSPLHF
TGTGCCATCAGCATGACAGGAGCAAGTTCACCCCTCCACTTT